Shown below are 32 T cell receptor beta chains from a single sample sequenced in a study of blood T cell repertoires in COVID-19. Data came from immunoSEQ multiplex PCR; TCRdb stores just in-frame clones and leaves some out. The sample comprises a few hundred thousand clones, about 90% of which are singletons, and around 4.5% rests with the top ten. The sequencing input was PBMCs or T cells enriched from blood (not recorded which). The receptors originated from a woman aged 18-29 years with acute COVID-19.

The chain recombines TRBV27 with TRBJ1-2, with 9 bases matching TRBD1. Germline CDR1 MNHEY, CDR2 SMNVEV (reference sequence). V lost 4 bases and J lost 7; bases outside the gene matches: 4. The CDR3 has 13 residues. CDR3 sequence reads: CASSSYRGLGYTF. The DNA of the CDR3 is TGTGCCAGCAGTTCGTACAGGGGGCTTGGCTACACCTTC.

The chain combines TRBV5-1 with TRBJ2-5, with D perhaps matching TRBD1 (5 bases). V was cut by 2 bases and J by 1 base, with 12 bases left in between. The CDR3 contains 15 residues. Germline V gene sequence: CDR1 SGHRS, CDR2 YFSETQ. CDR3: CASSFSTGSQETQYF. The CDR3 DNA reads TGCGCCAGCAGCTTCTCCACAGGTTCCCAAGAGACCCAGTACTTC.

The gene calls are TRBV4-2 and TRBJ2-7, with TRBD1 as a possible D gene (6 bases). This CDR3 has 17 residues. Germline loops: CDR1 LGHNA, CDR2 YNFKEQ. The V end lost 0 bases, the J end lost 2 bases, and 17 bases lay between the germline ends. CDR3 protein: CASSQEWIGTNPYEQYF. CDR3 nucleotides: TGTGCCAGCAGCCAAGAGTGGATAGGGACAAACCCCTACGAGCAGTACTTC.

The genes are TRBV7-3 and TRBJ1-2; D unresolved. The CDR3 is 13 residues long. The germline CDR1 and CDR2 sequences are SGHTA and FQGTGA. V was pared by 5 bases and J by 1 base, with 8 bases between. As DNA, the CDR3 is TGTGCCAGCAGCGCCGGGAGTAACTATGGCTACACCTTC. Amino acids: CASSAGSNYGYTF.

The chain links TRBV4-2 to TRBJ1-3, with a possible D match to TRBD1 (6 bases). The CDR3 spans 17 residues. Germline V gene lookup returns CDR1 LGHNA and CDR2 YNFKEQ. Trimming took 1 base from V and 0 from J, leaving 13 bases between them. This chain's CDR3 is CASSQARGTNSGNTIYF. The CDR3 DNA reads TGTGCCAGCAGCCAAGCGAGGGGGACTAACTCTGGAAACACCATATATTTT.

The table lists this clone with a count of one. The gene calls are TRBV30 and TRBJ1-5; D uncertain. This CDR3 contains 13 residues. Germline assignment: CDR1 GTSNPN and CDR2 SVGIG (reference sequence). Trimming left V 7 bases short and J 4 bases short, with 14 bases between. The DNA for the CDR3 is TGTGCCTACGCGACGTGGAGGAATCAGCCCCAGCATTTT. This translates into CAYATWRNQPQHF.

The chain employs TRBV10-3 and TRBJ2-5, with 13 positions matching TRBD2. V shed 6 bases, J shed 0 bases, and the junction held 1 base outside the gene matches. The V gene's germline CDR1 is ENHRY and CDR2 SYGVKD. The CDR3 contains 15 residues. The CDR3 region has the DNA TGTGCCATCAGGGGGACTAGCGGGGACCAAGAGACCCAGTACTTC. As protein: CAIRGTSGDQETQYF.

This rearrangement joins TRBV19 to TRBJ2-3; D gene ambiguous. The CDR3 consists of 12 residues. The germline V gene has CDR1 LNHDA and CDR2 SQIVND (reference sequence). V was trimmed by 9 bases and J by 1 base, leaving 8 bases between them. The CDR3 sequence is CASSLGTDTQYF. CDR3 in DNA: TGTGCCAGCTCACTCGGCACAGATACGCAGTATTTT.

The V gene is TRBV10-3, the J gene TRBJ2-7; D is unclear. CDR1 ENHRY and CDR2 SYGVKD come from the germline V gene. Trimming cost V 3 bases and J 0 bases, with 12 bases left between them. CDR3 length: 15 residues. The CDR3 bases are TGTGCCATCAGTGACTCGCGCGCTAGCTCCTACGAGCAGTACTTC. Its translation: CAISDSRASSYEQYF.

The genes are TRBV18 and TRBJ1-2; a possible D gene is TRBD1 (6 bases). Trimming removed 3 bases from V and 11 bases from J, with 19 bases in between. From germline, CDR1 is KGHSH and CDR2 LQKENI. This CDR3 region has 14 residues. The CDR3 sequence: CASSPSGQREGYTF. The CDR3 DNA reads as TGTGCCAGCTCACCTTCGGGACAACGAGAGGGGTACACCTTC. The complete variable domain, with remaining parts taken from reference TRBV18 and TRBJ1-2, reads NAGVMQNPRHLVRRRGQEARLRCSPMKGHSHVYWYRQLPEEGLKFMVYLQKENIIDESGMPKERFSAEFPKEGPSILRIQQVVRGDSAAYFCASSPSGQREGYTFGSGTRLTVV.

V and J are TRBV14 and TRBJ1-2; 12 nucleotides align to TRBD1. Germline lookup yields CDR1 SGHDN and CDR2 FVKESK. The junction had 12 bases not matched to a gene; V was cut back by 3 bases and J by 4 bases. The CDR3 contains 18 residues. CDR3 coding DNA: TGTGCCAGCAGCCAGGGATGGGGACAGGGGGCCTATATCTATGGCTACACCTTC. This translates into CASSQGWGQGAYIYGYTF.

V is TRBV28 and J is TRBJ2-5, with TRBD1 identical over 11 bases. Germline trimming cut 2 bases from V and 5 bases from J; bases unmatched to any gene: 4. This CDR3 contains 15 residues. CDR1 is MDHEN, CDR2 SYDVKM, per germline. The CDR3 reads CASSLPRDRGETQYF. CDR3 DNA: TGTGCCAGCAGTTTACCCCGGGACAGGGGGGAGACCCAGTACTTC.

The CDR3 protein is CASSYSREGGRGYTF. The CDR3 DNA reads as TGTGCCAGCAGTTATTCGAGGGAAGGCGGGCGGGGCTACACCTTC. The V and J genes are TRBV6-9 and TRBJ1-2; D not certain. In germline, CDR1 is MNHGY, CDR2 SVAAGI. The CDR3 has 15 amino acids. Trimming took 0 bases from V and 8 from J, leaving 16 bases between them.

In nucleotides, the CDR3 is TGCGCCAGCAACCTAGCGGGAACAGATACGCAGTATTTT. This encodes CASNLAGTDTQYF. This rearrangement joins TRBV10-1 to TRBJ2-3, with 9 nucleotides matching TRBD2. The germline CDR1 and CDR2 sequences are WNHNN and SYGVQD (reference sequence). The length of the CDR3 is 13 residues. V trimming: 7 bases; J trimming: 3 bases; junction bases outside the gene matches: 2.

The gene calls are TRBV27 and TRBJ2-7; possible D gene TRBD1, 5 bases. V was cut by 7 bases and J by 2 bases, with 12 bases left in between. The CDR3 runs to 13 residues. Germline V gene lookup returns CDR1 MNHEY and CDR2 SMNVEV (reference sequence). In nucleotides, the CDR3 is TGTGCCAGCACCCCGACAGATACCTACGAGCAGTACTTC. Translating gives CASTPTDTYEQYF.

The chain is built from TRBV11-1 and TRBJ2-5, with D unresolved. This CDR3 has 13 amino acids. The germline V gene has CDR1 SGHAT and CDR2 FQDESV (reference sequence). Trimming took 5 bases from V and 2 from J, leaving 9 bases between them. The CDR3 DNA is TGTGCCAGCAGCCCTACGTTGCAAGAGACCCAGTACTTC. It codes for CASSPTLQETQYF.

The rearrangement joins TRBV9 to TRBJ2-3; possible D gene TRBD2, 6 bases. CDR1 is SGDLS, CDR2 YYNGEE, per germline. The CDR3 has 16 residues. V was trimmed by 3 bases and J by 2 bases, leaving 16 bases between them. The CDR3 DNA sequence: TGTGCCAGCAGCGGACTGACTAGTCCAGACACAGATACGCAGTATTTT. Translating gives CASSGLTSPDTDTQYF.

J is TRBJ2-5 and V is TRBV19, with D maybe TRBD2 (5 bases). This CDR3 spans 16 amino acids. V lost 3 bases, J lost 5 bases, and 19 bases lay in between. The germline V gene encodes CDR1 LNHDA and CDR2 SQIVND (reference sequence). The chain's CDR3 is CASSMGRTSGLETQYF. DNA for the CDR3: TGTGCCAGTAGTATGGGCAGGACTTCTGGGTTGGAGACCCAGTACTTC.

The chain is built from TRBV7-9 and TRBJ1-1; D gene uncertain. Trimming took off 3 bases at V and 6 bases at J, with 8 bases between the two ends. Germline V gene data show CDR1 as SEHNR and CDR2 as FQNEAQ (reference sequence). CDR3 size: 12 residues. CDR3 in DNA: TGTGCCAGCAGCTTGGCCGATGCTGAAGCTTTCTTT. It is translated as CASSLADAEAFF.

The V call is TRBV19, the J call TRBJ2-7; no reliable D call. The CDR3 has 14 residues. Germline V gene lookup returns CDR1 LNHDA and CDR2 SQIVND (reference sequence). Trimming stripped 3 bases from V and 0 bases from J, with 9 bases between. CDR3 in amino acids: CASSMAGGSYEQYF. The CDR3 nucleotides read TGTGCCAGTAGTATGGCCGGCGGCTCCTACGAGCAGTACTTC.

This chain connects TRBV4-1 to TRBJ2-3; 9 nucleotides agree with TRBD2. Germline CDR1 and CDR2: MGHRA and YSYEKL. The trim removed 0 bases at V and 2 bases at J, leaving 6 bases unmatched. CDR3 size: 17 residues. CDR3 sequence reads: CASSQDGIAGATDTQYF. CDR3 nucleotides: TGCGCCAGCAGCCAAGATGGGATAGCGGGGGCCACAGATACGCAGTATTTT.

This clone was detected only once. V and J are TRBV5-6 and TRBJ1-1, with D hard to call. The CDR3 has 12 residues. V was clipped by 7 bases and J by 1 base, with 8 bases between them. Germline V lookup: CDR1 SGHDT, CDR2 YYEEEE. DNA of the CDR3: TGTGCCAGCCGAACACCGAACACTGAAGCTTTCTTT. Its protein product is CASRTPNTEAFF.

The table lists this clone with a count of one. The J gene is TRBJ1-1, the V gene TRBV14; D is unclear. The length of the CDR3 is 13 residues. The ends were cut back, 2 bases at V and 5 bases at J, with 9 bases in the middle. Germline CDR1 SGHDN, CDR2 FVKESK. In DNA form, the CDR3 reads TGTGCCAGCAGCCAATCCGGGGTGACTGAAGCTTTCTTT. Translation: CASSQSGVTEAFF.

The count of this clone is one. V is TRBV27 and J is TRBJ1-2; D is undetermined. The CDR3 is 15 amino acids. With 3 bases removed from V and 5 bases from J, the gap between germline ends came to 16 bases. The V gene's germline CDR1 is MNHEY and CDR2 SMNVEV (reference sequence). CDR3 in amino acids: CASSFNGLASYGYTF. Here the CDR3 DNA reads TGTGCCAGCAGTTTCAATGGTCTGGCCTCATATGGCTACACCTTC.

This chain joins TRBV9 and TRBJ2-1; 8 bases line up with TRBD1. CDR3 size: 15 residues. The V segment lost 5 bases and the J segment 0 bases; nucleotides outside the gene matches: 4. Germline CDR1 is SGDLS and CDR2 is YYNGEE. The CDR3 loop reads CASSETGGSYNEQFF. The CDR3, as DNA: TGTGCCAGCAGTGAAACAGGGGGCTCCTACAATGAGCAGTTCTTC.

The CDR3 DNA sequence: TGTGCCAGCAACCCGACGGGGAGTAATGAAAAACTGTTTTTT. Translation gives CASNPTGSNEKLFF. This rearrangement joins TRBV28 to TRBJ1-4; D gene ambiguous. This CDR3 has 14 residues. Germline V gene data show CDR1 as MDHEN and CDR2 as SYDVKM. V was clipped by 7 bases and J by 4 bases, with 13 bases between them.

This clone was recorded a few times. The rearrangement links TRBV19 to TRBJ2-3, with TRBD1 matching over 10 bases. Germline V gene data show CDR1 as LNHDA and CDR2 as SQIVND (reference sequence). CDR3 length: 17 residues. V trimming: 3 bases; J trimming: 9 bases; junction bases outside the gene matches: 15. The CDR3 region is CASSIRGTGAVAGTQYF. Written as DNA, the CDR3 is TGTGCCAGTAGTATCAGAGGGACAGGGGCCGTGGCGGGGACGCAGTATTTT.

The chain has TRBV27 and TRBJ1-1, with TRBD1 matching 7 bases. Germline loops: CDR1 MNHEY, CDR2 SMNVEV (reference sequence). This CDR3 spans 16 amino acids. With V trimmed by 8 bases and J by 2 bases, 14 bases remained unmatched. Written as DNA, the CDR3 is TGTGCCAGCCGACTCCGGGACAGCTTGGCTAACACTGAAGCTTTCTTT. Its protein is CASRLRDSLANTEAFF.

This clone was seen a single time. The chain's CDR3 is CASSMYNEQFF. CDR3 coding DNA: TGTGCCAGTAGCATGTACAATGAGCAGTTCTTC. The chain combines TRBV19 with TRBJ2-1; D is unresolved. Germline V CDR1 and CDR2: LNHDA, SQIVND (reference sequence). Trimming left V 6 bases short and J 4 bases short, with 4 bases between. The CDR3 sequence is 11 residues long.

This chain uses TRBV19 with TRBJ1-4; 11 positions match TRBD1. The CDR3 is 18 residues long. Per germline, CDR1 LNHDA and CDR2 SQIVND (reference sequence). The V segment lost 6 bases and the J segment 1 base; nucleotides outside the gene matches: 10. DNA for the CDR3: TGTGCCAGTAGCCGAAAGGGGACAGGGGGTTTAACTAATGAAAAACTGTTTTTT. It yields the protein CASSRKGTGGLTNEKLFF.

This sequence joins TRBV18 and TRBJ1-5; TRBD1 agrees at 8 bases. Germline V CDR1 and CDR2: KGHSH, LQKENI. The CDR3 contains 16 residues. J gave up 3 bases and V 6 bases, and 10 bases lay outside the gene matches. The chain's CDR3 is CASSPGQGVTNQPQHF. Written as DNA, the CDR3 is TGTGCCAGCTCCCCCGGACAGGGTGTGACCAATCAGCCCCAGCATTTT.

The chain combines TRBV19 with TRBJ1-3; D is unresolved. The V gene's germline CDR1 is LNHDA and CDR2 SQIVND (reference sequence). This CDR3 is 15 amino acids long. V shed 7 bases and J shed 0 bases, with 13 bases lying between them. The CDR3 region has the DNA TGTGCCAGTACCTACTCGCAATTCTCTGGAAACACCATATATTTT. Its protein is CASTYSQFSGNTIYF.